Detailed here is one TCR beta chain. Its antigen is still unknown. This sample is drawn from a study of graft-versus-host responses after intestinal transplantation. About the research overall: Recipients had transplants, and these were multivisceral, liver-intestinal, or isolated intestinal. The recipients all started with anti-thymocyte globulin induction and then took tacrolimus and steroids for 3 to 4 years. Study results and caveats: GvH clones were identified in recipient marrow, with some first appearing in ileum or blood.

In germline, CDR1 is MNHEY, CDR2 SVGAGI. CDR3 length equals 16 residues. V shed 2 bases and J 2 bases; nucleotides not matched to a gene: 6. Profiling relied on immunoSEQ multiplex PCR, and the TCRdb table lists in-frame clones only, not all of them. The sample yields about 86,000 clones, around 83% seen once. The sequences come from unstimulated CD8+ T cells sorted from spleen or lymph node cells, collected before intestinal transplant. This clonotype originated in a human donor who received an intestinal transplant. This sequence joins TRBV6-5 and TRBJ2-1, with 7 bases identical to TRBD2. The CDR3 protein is CASSYGGGLAYNEQFF. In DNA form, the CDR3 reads TGTGCCAGCAGTTACGGGGGAGGGTTGGCCTACAATGAGCAGTTCTTC.